The 9 T cell receptor beta chains presented below share a single source sample, sequenced in a study of cytomegalovirus exposure and HLA in healthy donors (dated by TCRdb to 2016 to 2017). The library was produced with the immunoSEQ multiplex PCR assay. For the multiplex PCR, a mixture combining 60 forward primers for TCR Vbeta segments and 13 reverse primers for TCR Jbeta segments was used. The table was pulled from immuneACCESS by TCRdb, which kept in-frame rearrangements only. Such tables lose some clones; where checked, under half of the loss comes from unresolved V genes, and the rest has no known cause. A total of about 240,000 clones appear in this sample, around 83% of them only once. 0.24% of the sample goes to the ten largest clones. Material for sequencing was PBMCs. These receptors were collected from a girl aged 2-15 years in good health and CMV-seronegative.

V is TRBV27 and J is TRBJ1-5; no definite D call. The V end lost 5 bases, the J end lost 9 bases, and 20 bases lay between the germline ends. This CDR3 region has 15 residues. Germline loops: CDR1 MNHEY, CDR2 SMNVEV (reference sequence). CDR3: CASSQAGKSSRPQHF. The DNA for the CDR3 is TGTGCCAGCAGTCAAGCCGGGAAATCGTCGCGGCCCCAGCATTTT.

The J gene is TRBJ2-1, the V gene TRBV7-9, with D maybe TRBD2 (5 bases). Between the trimmed V and J ends, which lost 6 bases and 6 bases, there was a span of 21 bases. CDR1 and CDR2 from the germline V gene are SEHNR and FQNEAQ (reference sequence). This CDR3 region has 16 residues. The CDR3: CASSFAGMPPLNEQFF. The CDR3 region has the DNA TGTGCCAGCAGTTTTGCCGGGATGCCACCCCTCAATGAGCAGTTCTTC.

This clone has just one count. The CDR3 sequence is CASGGGVYGYTF. The CDR3 region has the DNA TGTGCCAGCGGGGGCGGAGTCTATGGCTACACCTTC. This sequence joins TRBV2 and TRBJ1-2, with D possibly TRBD1 on 6 matching bases. Per germline, CDR1 SNHLY and CDR2 FYNNEI. The CDR3 loop spans 12 amino acids. The V and J ends lost 8 bases and 4 bases respectively, with 11 bases between them.

The chain links TRBV2 to TRBJ2-5, with TRBD2 matching 8 bases. CDR1 is SNHLY, CDR2 FYNNEI, per germline. The CDR3 contains 14 residues. V shed 6 bases, J shed 4 bases, and the junction held 7 bases outside the gene matches. The CDR3 region is CASSGLAGGETQYF. The CDR3 nucleotides read TGTGCCAGCAGCGGACTAGCTGGTGGAGAGACCCAGTACTTC.

This chain uses TRBV18 with TRBJ1-1; D not resolved. The CDR3 sequence is 15 residues long. V gave up 3 bases and J gave up 3 bases, with 14 bases separating them. Germline CDR1 and CDR2: KGHSH and LQKENI. The CDR3 sequence: CASSPRWRVDTEAFF. For the CDR3, the DNA is TGTGCCAGCTCACCGAGGTGGAGGGTCGACACTGAAGCTTTCTTT.

The rearrangement links TRBV30 to TRBJ2-7, with 10 nucleotides matching TRBD2. Unmatched junction bases numbered 11, after V lost 4 bases and J lost 5 bases. The CDR3 consists of 15 residues. Per the germline V gene, CDR1 is GTSNPN and CDR2 is SVGIG (reference sequence). The CDR3 reads CAWTGGGLATHEQYF. For the CDR3, the DNA is TGTGCCTGGACCGGGGGGGGACTAGCGACCCACGAGCAGTACTTC.

The chain carries TRBV6-1 and TRBJ1-5, with D possibly matching TRBD1 (6 bases). Trimming removed 2 bases at V and 6 bases at J, with 11 bases between. The CDR3 length is 14 residues. CDR1 and CDR2 from the germline V gene are MNHNS and SASEGT. Here the CDR3 reads CASSELVRGQPQHF. CDR3 DNA: TGTGCCAGCAGTGAATTGGTCAGGGGTCAGCCCCAGCATTTT.

In its sample, this clone was seen a few times. The gene calls are TRBV6-6 and TRBJ1-1, with D unclear. The CDR3 loop spans 15 amino acids. Germline V lookup: CDR1 MNHNY, CDR2 SVGAGI (reference sequence). V was clipped by 5 bases and J by 2 bases, with 15 bases between them. Here the CDR3 reads CASSTPNTANTEAFF. CDR3 DNA sequence: TGTGCCAGCAGTACCCCTAATACAGCAAACACTGAAGCTTTCTTT.

The chain joins TRBV6-5 to TRBJ2-2, with D possibly being TRBD1 (6 bases). This CDR3 contains 15 residues. The V gene lost 4 bases and the J gene lost 6 bases, with 15 bases spanning the gap. From germline, CDR1 is MNHEY and CDR2 SVGAGI. The CDR3 nucleotides read TGTGCCAGCAGTTGGGCGGACAGTTTGGCCGGGGAGCTGTTTTTT. Its translation is CASSWADSLAGELFF.